One sample yielded the 3 T cell receptor beta chains listed below, sequenced in a study of blood T cell repertoires in COVID-19. Generated by immunoSEQ multiplex PCR, the TCRdb table keeps only in-frame clones and is missing some. Of about 140,000 clones in the sample, less than 80% were seen once. The source material was peripheral blood. These receptors all come from a man in his sixties with acute or convalescent COVID-19.

This clone has just one count. The chain joins TRBV28 to TRBJ1-2, with D possibly TRBD1 on 5 matching bases. The CDR3 runs 13 residues. V dropped 4 bases and J dropped 4 bases, with 10 bases sitting between them. Germline values: CDR1 MDHEN, CDR2 SYDVKM. As DNA, the CDR3 is TGTGCCAGCAGTTCCGGGACTTCCTATGGCTACACCTTC. This translates into CASSSGTSYGYTF.

This clone occurred a few times. The chain has TRBV27 and TRBJ2-1, with D possibly being TRBD1 (6 bases). Germline loops: CDR1 MNHEY, CDR2 SMNVEV (reference sequence). V lost 6 bases and J 4 bases, leaving 10 bases between the germline ends. CDR3 length: 13 amino acids. In DNA form, the CDR3 reads TGTGCCAGCAGCCCGGGACAATACAATGAGCAGTTCTTC. Translated, it gives CASSPGQYNEQFF.

This rearrangement joins TRBV28 to TRBJ1-5, with D perhaps matching TRBD1 (6 bases). Deletions cut 6 bases from V and 7 bases from J, with 19 bases between. Germline CDR1 is MDHEN and CDR2 is SYDVKM. This CDR3 is 15 amino acids long. This chain's CDR3 is CASSLRQGQWQPQHF. The CDR3 DNA reads as TGTGCCAGCAGCCTCAGGCAGGGACAATGGCAGCCCCAGCATTTT.